This TCR beta chain was found in a study of CD4 T cells in relation to SARS-CoV-2 and coronaviruses. In the study overall: PBMCs were cultured with antigen for roughly 10 days before TCR beta sequencing.

A remark on this clone: Its antigen is not identified.

Generated by immunoSEQ multiplex PCR, the TCRdb table keeps only in-frame clones and is missing some. This repertoire shows some 29,000 clones, about 78% found once; its top ten account for 15% to 20%. Before the COVID-19 pandemic, during about 2010-2018, CD4+ T cells were taken from unexposed donors. CD4+ T cells were isolated from the cells after around 9 days of culture. CDR3 size: 16 residues. Trimming took 4 bases from V and 0 from J; bases not matched to a gene: 9. Germline CDR1 reads SGHRS; CDR2 reads YFSETQ. The chain recombines TRBV5-1 with TRBJ1-1; TRBD1 matches at 7 bases. The receptor's source is a human donor in good health. Sample: CD4+ T cells from PBMCs, cultured in vitro. Here the CDR3 DNA reads TGCGCCAGCAGCCCTTGGGACAGATCTCTGAACACTGAAGCTTTCTTT. Its translation: CASSPWDRSLNTEAFF.